Listed here are 22 T cell receptor beta chains from one sample, sequenced in a study of shared clonotypes between healthy human individuals. Assay used: immunoSEQ multiplex PCR; TCRdb lists only in-frame clones, some missing. In the table there are 450,000 to 550,000 clones, approximately 85% of which are singletons. Sequenced sample: PBMCs. The source of these receptors is a woman aged 35 to 49 in good health. Some clones in this sample may be carry-over from other donors' samples.

This chain links TRBV30 with TRBJ2-5, with TRBD2 identical over 7 bases. The CDR3 has 11 residues. The V segment lost 5 bases and the J segment 4 bases; nucleotides outside the gene matches: 1. Germline loops: CDR1 GTSNPN, CDR2 SVGIG (reference sequence). CDR3 DNA sequence: TGTGCCTGGGGGGAGGGAGAGACCCAGTACTTC. Its protein product is CAWGEGETQYF.

The sample holds a few counts of this clone. This rearrangement joins TRBV25-1 to TRBJ1-6, with a possible D match to TRBD1 (6 bases). Trimming cost V 6 bases and J 9 bases, with 15 bases left between them. Germline CDR1 reads MGHDK; CDR2 reads SYGVNS. CDR3 length: 14 residues. In DNA form, the CDR3 reads TGTGCCAGCAGAGGAACAGGGCTGGTTTCACCCCTCCACTTT. It codes for CASRGTGLVSPLHF.

This chain uses TRBV29-1 with TRBJ2-3, with TRBD2 matching over 7 bases. CDR1 SQVTM and CDR2 ANQGSEA come from the germline V gene. Trimming cost V 6 bases and J 4 bases; bases outside gene matches: 4. This CDR3 contains 12 residues. DNA for the CDR3: TGCAGCGTCTTAGCGGGCGCAGATACGCAGTATTTT. Translated: CSVLAGADTQYF.

The chain joins TRBV27 to TRBJ2-2; TRBD2 might be the D (6 bases). This CDR3 spans 16 amino acids. Trimming cost V 5 bases and J 2 bases, with 15 bases left between them. Germline CDR1 MNHEY, CDR2 SMNVEV (reference sequence). The chain's CDR3 is CASSPRGGTNTGELFF. The CDR3 DNA reads TGTGCCAGCAGTCCGAGAGGAGGGACCAACACCGGGGAGCTGTTTTTT.

The chain recombines TRBV6-5 with TRBJ2-2; no clear D. There are 15 residues in the CDR3. Germline V gives CDR1 MNHEY, CDR2 SVGAGI. Trimming pared 3 bases from V and 2 bases from J, leaving 10 bases between. CDR3 residues: CASSYLVKNTGELFF. The DNA of the CDR3 is TGTGCCAGCAGTTATTTGGTCAAAAACACCGGGGAGCTGTTTTTT.

This chain links TRBV5-8 with TRBJ2-7; D might be TRBD2 (5 bases). This CDR3 is 14 amino acids long. The V gene's germline CDR1 is SGHTS and CDR2 YDEGEE. V was shortened by 4 bases and J by 3 bases, with 14 bases between the two germline ends. DNA for the CDR3: TGTGCCAGCAGCCCCGGACTGAGGTTCTACGAGCAGTACTTC. Translating it yields CASSPGLRFYEQYF.

The V and J genes are TRBV7-2 and TRBJ2-5, with D uncertain. The V gene lost 5 bases and the J gene lost 1 base, with 8 bases spanning the gap. Germline loops: CDR1 SGHTA, CDR2 FQGNSA. This CDR3 spans 13 amino acids. Here the CDR3 reads CASSHVVQETQYF. DNA of the CDR3: TGTGCCAGCAGCCACGTGGTCCAAGAGACCCAGTACTTC.

This clone was observed a handful of times. The chain's CDR3 is CASSDLVLAPDTQYF. Here the CDR3 DNA reads TGTGCCAGCAGTGATCTGGTCCTGGCACCAGATACGCAGTATTTT. The chain links TRBV25-1 to TRBJ2-3; unclear D gene. Trimming removed 3 bases from V and 4 bases from J, with 14 bases in between. Germline CDR1 MGHDK, CDR2 SYGVNS. This CDR3 has 15 amino acids.

This clone showed up just once. The chain joins TRBV11-2 to TRBJ1-1, with D uncertain. This CDR3 is 13 amino acids long. Trimming pared 5 bases from V and 3 bases from J, leaving 10 bases between. Germline CDR1 SGHAT, CDR2 FQNNGV. CDR3 bases: TGTGCCAGCAGCCTCCTGGAGGACACTGAAGCTTTCTTT. Its translation is CASSLLEDTEAFF.

This clone has only a few counts. The rearrangement links TRBV18 to TRBJ1-2; a possible D gene is TRBD1 (5 bases). Trimming removed 3 bases from V and 6 bases from J, with 14 bases in between. Germline-derived CDR1 and CDR2 are KGHSH and LQKENI. The CDR3 has 14 residues. CDR3 coding DNA: TGTGCCAGCTCACCGGGTATCAGGGACGATGGCTACACCTTC. This codes for CASSPGIRDDGYTF. The complete variable domain, with remaining parts taken from reference TRBV18 and TRBJ1-2, reads NAGVMQNPRHLVRRRGQEARLRCSPMKGHSHVYWYRQLPEEGLKFMVYLQKENIIDESGMPKERFSAEFPKEGPSILRIQQVVRGDSAAYFCASSPGIRDDGYTFGSGTRLTVV.

The rearrangement uses TRBV5-1 and TRBJ2-1; D might be TRBD2 (6 bases). V dropped 4 bases and J dropped 5 bases, with 13 bases sitting between them. In germline, CDR1 is SGHRS, CDR2 YFSETQ. The CDR3 contains 14 residues. Written as DNA, the CDR3 is TGCGCCAGCAGCGGAGGGGACGGTAACAATGAGCAGTTCTTC. This sequence encodes CASSGGDGNNEQFF.

This chain connects TRBV7-6 to TRBJ2-1, with no clear D. This CDR3 is built from 14 residues. The V gene's germline CDR1 is SGHVS and CDR2 FNYEAQ. Between the trimmed V and J ends, which lost 1 base and 1 base, there was a span of 5 bases. The CDR3: CASSLVGSYNEQFF. Here the CDR3 DNA reads TGTGCCAGCAGCTTAGTGGGATCCTACAATGAGCAGTTCTTC.

The gene calls are TRBV6-6 and TRBJ1-1; 8 bases agree with TRBD1. V was pared by 4 bases and J by 1 base, with 2 bases of the junction left unmatched. CDR1 is MNHNY, CDR2 SVGAGI, per germline (reference sequence). CDR3 length: 14 residues. CDR3 bases: TGTGCCAGCAGTTGGACAGGGCCGAACACTGAAGCTTTCTTT. Its translation is CASSWTGPNTEAFF.

The chain employs TRBV5-1 and TRBJ2-1; D gene uncertain. Germline CDR1 SGHRS, CDR2 YFSETQ. Trimming took off 0 bases at V and 7 bases at J, with 11 bases between the two ends. The CDR3 contains 14 residues. The CDR3, as DNA: TGCGCCAGCAGCTTGGAAGGGTCGGGTAATGAGCAGTTCTTC. Translating it yields CASSLEGSGNEQFF.

This clone appeared a single time. The identical CDR3 is also encoded by other nucleotide sequences in the sample. The chain uses TRBV7-2 and TRBJ1-4, with D possibly matching TRBD1 (5 bases). Trimming pared 5 bases from V and 8 bases from J, leaving 9 bases between. CDR1 and CDR2 from the germline V gene are SGHTA and FQGNSA. The CDR3 covers 12 residues. CDR3 residues: CASSPQGEKLFF. The CDR3 DNA sequence: TGTGCCAGCAGCCCCCAGGGAGAAAAACTGTTTTTT.

To note about this clone: The sample has other DNA sequences that encode this CDR3 too. This sequence joins TRBV5-4 and TRBJ1-5, with D perhaps TRBD1 (6 bases). V gave up 4 bases and J gave up 7 bases, with 12 bases separating them. Per germline, CDR1 SGHNT and CDR2 YYREEE (reference sequence). CDR3 size: 13 residues. CDR3 in DNA: TGTGCCAGCAGCCTACAGGGCCACCAGCCCCAGCATTTT. It translates to CASSLQGHQPQHF.

As for this clone: The junction and the germline gene differ at one end; a read error may be behind it. The chain uses TRBV7-7 and TRBJ2-7; 7 positions agree with TRBD1. This CDR3 has 14 amino acids. Germline V gene data show CDR1 as SSHAT and CDR2 as FNYEAQ (reference sequence). The DNA of the CDR3 is TGTGCTAGCAGCCCCGGACAGGACTTCAACGAGCAGTACTTC. This sequence encodes CASSPGQDFNEQYF.

The V and J genes are TRBV5-4 and TRBJ2-2; D ambiguous. V was trimmed by 4 bases and J by 3 bases, leaving 10 bases between them. Per the germline V gene, CDR1 is SGHNT and CDR2 is YYREEE (reference sequence). This CDR3 has 14 amino acids. Written as DNA, the CDR3 is TGTGCCAGCAGCGTCCTAGGCTACACCGGGGAGCTGTTTTTT. Its translation is CASSVLGYTGELFF.

Many counts were recorded for this clone. V usage is TRBV25-1 and J usage is TRBJ2-1; TRBD1 matches at 8 bases. From germline, CDR1 is MGHDK and CDR2 SYGVNS. The CDR3 is made up of 16 amino acids. V gave up 5 bases and J gave up 5 bases; unmatched junction bases: 11. Written as DNA, the CDR3 is TGTGCCAGCAGTCCGCTACAGGGGGTTGGCGACAATGAGCAGTTCTTC. Translation: CASSPLQGVGDNEQFF. The full variable domain, its missing parts supplied by reference TRBV25-1 and TRBJ2-1, is EADIYQTPRYLVIGTGKKITLECSQTMGHDKMYWYQQDPGMELHLIHYSYGVNSTEKGDLSSESTVSRIRTEHFPLTLESARPSHTSQYLCASSPLQGVGDNEQFFGPGTRLTVL.

The gene calls are TRBV9 and TRBJ2-1, with 9 bases aligning to TRBD2. Looked up from germline, CDR1 is SGDLS and CDR2 is YYNGEE. This CDR3 region has 16 residues. Trimming at V came to 0 bases and at J to 7 bases, leaving 8 bases not matched to a gene. CDR3 sequence (DNA): TGTGCCAGCAGCGTAGAACCTAGCGGGAACCAGAATGAGCAGTTCTTC. Translated: CASSVEPSGNQNEQFF.

V is TRBV6-5 and J is TRBJ2-3, with 8 bases lining up with TRBD2. V lost 4 bases to trimming and J lost 0 bases; unmatched junction nucleotides: 0. This CDR3 has 14 amino acids. From germline, CDR1 is MNHEY and CDR2 SVGAGI. For the CDR3, the DNA is TGTGCCAGCAGTTCTAGCGGGAGCACAGATACGCAGTATTTT. Residues: CASSSSGSTDTQYF.

This chain joins TRBV16 and TRBJ2-2; D is undetermined. The V gene lost 7 bases and the J gene lost 1 base, with 4 bases spanning the gap. Per germline, CDR1 KGHSY and CDR2 FQNENV. CDR3 length: 12 amino acids. CDR3 region: CASIQNTGELFF. DNA of the CDR3: TGTGCCAGCATCCAGAACACCGGGGAGCTGTTTTTT.